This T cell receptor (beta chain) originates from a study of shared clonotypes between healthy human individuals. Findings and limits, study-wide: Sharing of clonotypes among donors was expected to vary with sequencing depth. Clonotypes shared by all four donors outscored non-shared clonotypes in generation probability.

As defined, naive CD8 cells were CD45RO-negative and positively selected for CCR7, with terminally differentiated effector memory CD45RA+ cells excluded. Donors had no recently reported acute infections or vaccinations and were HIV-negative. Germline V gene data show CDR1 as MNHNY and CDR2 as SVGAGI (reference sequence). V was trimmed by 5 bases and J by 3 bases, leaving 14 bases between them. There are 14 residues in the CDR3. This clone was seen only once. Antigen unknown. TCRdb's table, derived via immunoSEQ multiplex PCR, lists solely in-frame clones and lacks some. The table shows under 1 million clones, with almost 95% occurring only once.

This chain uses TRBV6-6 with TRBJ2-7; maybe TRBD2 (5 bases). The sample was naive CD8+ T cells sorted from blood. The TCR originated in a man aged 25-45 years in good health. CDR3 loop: CASSPRTGNYEQYF. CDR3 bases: TGTGCCAGCAGTCCCCGGACGGGAAACTACGAGCAGTACTTC.